This T cell receptor (beta chain) was observed in a study of human T cells and chemical hapten exposure. Looking at the study overall: Sensitization employed 2% DPC on about 2 cm by about 2 cm of upper inner arm skin.

How the authors handled the data: Sample TCR counts, which ranged from about 23,224 to 700,000, had a median of roughly 99,000. TCRdb processed the RACE reads anew with MiXCR; each CDR3 protein has one entry. The V and J calls were determined by TCRdb, not by the authors. This sample has approximately 260,000 distinct CDR3 sequences, with around 7.3% found just once. With 4 bases removed from V and 3 bases from J, the gap between germline ends came to 13 bases. The germline V gene encodes CDR1 SGDLS and CDR2 YYNGEE. The CDR3 covers 15 residues. Time point given: pre-sensitization, week 0. Indicated treatment: therapeutic diphenylcyclopropenone sensitization with weekly scalp DPC.

The genes are TRBV9 and TRBJ1-4; D is uncertain. Here the sequenced sample was whole blood, taken in connection with sensitization to the hapten diphenylcyclopropenone (DPC). The source of this sequence is a man aged 18 to 29 with alopecia areata. Some clones in this sample may be carry-over from other donors' samples. The CDR3 region has the DNA TGTGCCAGCAGCCCTGGGAGTGGGCCTAATGAAAAACTGTTTTTT. This encodes CASSPGSGPNEKLFF.